Detailed here is one T cell receptor (beta chain). The sample originates from a study of CD8 T cells in Susac syndrome. An input of about 0.5 to 1 ug of RNA was subjected to reverse transcription using random hexamers. Amplification of the TCR beta CDR3 was carried out by immunoSEQ multiplex PCR, which spanned a total of 54 Vbeta and 13 Jbeta segments. TCRdb recomputed calls from the immunoSEQ multiplex PCR reads with MiXCR, one row per CDR3 protein. Of about 300,000 distinct CDR3 sequences detected, approximately 91% appear once; the ten largest clones hold approximately 0.18%. Germline CDR1 and CDR2: LGHDT and YNNKEL (reference sequence). The CDR3 length is 16 residues. The V gene lost 4 bases and the J gene lost 0 bases, with 12 bases spanning the gap.

The sequence derives from a human donor with multiple sclerosis. V gene TRBV3-1 combines with J gene TRBJ1-4, with TRBD1 as a possible D gene (5 bases). Sequences were obtained from CD8+ T cells from PBMCs. For the CDR3, the DNA is TGTGCCAGCAGCCTCGGTGGGGCGCCAACTAATGAAAAACTGTTTTTT. Protein: CASSLGGAPTNEKLFF.